A selection of T cell receptor beta chains follows, all from one sample in a study of blood T cell repertoires in COVID-19. TCRdb's copy holds only in-frame clones and misses some; the assay was immunoSEQ multiplex PCR. The sample contains about 400,000 clones, approximately 85% of which appear only once. Sequencing was carried out using PBMCs or T cells enriched from blood (not recorded which). These receptors were collected from a middle-aged woman with acute COVID-19. The CDR3 runs from the conserved cysteine through the conserved F or W. Each record gives: V gene, J gene, clone size, D gene, CDR3 DNA, CDR3 protein. The D gene is left open where the match is weak. The listing skips clone size in some rows; elsewhere it reads once, few, many or a size class.

V gene: TRBV6-5; J gene: TRBJ1-4; clone size: -; D gene: -; CDR3 DNA: TGTGCCAGCAGGGACGGACGGAGGAGGGAAAAACTGTTTTTT; CDR3 protein: CASRDGRRREKLFF
V gene: TRBV12-3/TRBV12-4; J gene: TRBJ1-1; clone size: once; D gene: -; CDR3 DNA: TGTGCCAGCAGCGATAGGAACACTGAAGCTTTCTTT; CDR3 protein: CASSDRNTEAFF
V gene: TRBV4-2; J gene: TRBJ2-1; clone size: few; D gene: TRBD2; CDR3 DNA: TGTGCCAGCAGCCAAGAACTAGCGGGGGTCCGGCGACCCTACAATGAGCAGTTCTTC; CDR3 protein: CASSQELAGVRRPYNEQFF
V gene: TRBV5-1; J gene: TRBJ1-2; clone size: few; D gene: -; CDR3 DNA: TGCGCCAGCAGCCCTCTAGCCGCGTCTGATGGCTACACCTTC; CDR3 protein: CASSPLAASDGYTF
V gene: TRBV7-9; J gene: TRBJ2-7; clone size: many; D gene: -; CDR3 DNA: TGTGCCAGCAGCCCGGAACAGGGATTTACCTACGAGCAGTACTTC; CDR3 protein: CASSPEQGFTYEQYF
V gene: TRBV7-2; J gene: TRBJ2-7; clone size: -; D gene: TRBD2; CDR3 DNA: TGTGCCAGCAGTGGTAGCGGGGGCTACGAGCAGTACTTC; CDR3 protein: CASSGSGGYEQYF
V gene: TRBV5-1; J gene: TRBJ2-1; clone size: -; D gene: TRBD2; CDR3 DNA: TGCGCCAGCAGCTTGCCAGCGGGGAGATCCTACAATGAGCAGTTCTTC; CDR3 protein: CASSLPAGRSYNEQFF
V gene: TRBV3-1/TRBV3-2; J gene: TRBJ1-1; clone size: -; D gene: -; CDR3 DNA: TGTGCCAGCAGCCAATTCTATGAGGGCGCTGAAGCTTTCTTT; CDR3 protein: CASSQFYEGAEAFF
V gene: TRBV3-1/TRBV3-2; J gene: TRBJ2-3; clone size: once; D gene: -; CDR3 DNA: TGTGCCAGCAGCCAACTTAGCGTGACAGATACGCAGTATTTT; CDR3 protein: CASSQLSVTDTQYF
V gene: TRBV6-5; J gene: TRBJ1-5; clone size: -; D gene: -; CDR3 DNA: TGTGCCAGCAGGACCGGCCAGGGGAGCAATCAGCCCCAGCATTTT; CDR3 protein: CASRTGQGSNQPQHF
V gene: TRBV5-1; J gene: TRBJ1-1; clone size: -; D gene: TRBD1; CDR3 DNA: TGCGCCAGCTCTTTAGGGACAGGGACGGAAGCTTTCTTT; CDR3 protein: CASSLGTGTEAFF
V gene: TRBV9; J gene: TRBJ2-3; clone size: -; D gene: -; CDR3 DNA: TGTGCCAGCAGCGTAGATCGCGGGGGCTACACAGATACGCAGTATTTT; CDR3 protein: CASSVDRGGYTDTQYF
V gene: TRBV9; J gene: TRBJ1-2; clone size: -; D gene: -; CDR3 DNA: TGTGCCAGCAGCCCTATACAGGGAAGTGGCTACACCTTC; CDR3 protein: CASSPIQGSGYTF
V gene: TRBV27; J gene: TRBJ2-1; clone size: -; D gene: TRBD1; CDR3 DNA: TGTGCCAGCAGTTCCCAACAGGGGGCTTACAATGAGCAGTTCTTC; CDR3 protein: CASSSQQGAYNEQFF
V gene: TRBV2; J gene: TRBJ1-2; clone size: -; D gene: TRBD1; CDR3 DNA: TGTGCCAGCAGTGTGGGACAGGGTGGCTATGGCTACACCTTC; CDR3 protein: CASSVGQGGYGYTF
V gene: TRBV5-1; J gene: TRBJ2-2; clone size: once; D gene: TRBD2; CDR3 DNA: TGCGCCAGCAGCTTCGGAGCTAGCGGCGAGGCCGGGGAGCTGTTTTTT; CDR3 protein: CASSFGASGEAGELFF
V gene: TRBV7-6; J gene: TRBJ1-2; clone size: -; D gene: -; CDR3 DNA: TGTGCCAGCAGTCGAGAAGATACCTCAAGTGGCTACACCTTC; CDR3 protein: CASSREDTSSGYTF
V gene: TRBV30; J gene: TRBJ2-3; clone size: -; D gene: -; CDR3 DNA: TGTGCCCGCCTGAATCAGGGCGCGGATACGCAGTATTTT; CDR3 protein: CARLNQGADTQYF
V gene: TRBV27; J gene: TRBJ1-4; clone size: -; D gene: -; CDR3 DNA: TGTGCCAGCAGTTTATGGCCTAATGAAAAACTGTTTTTT; CDR3 protein: CASSLWPNEKLFF
V gene: TRBV19; J gene: TRBJ1-5; clone size: -; D gene: -; CDR3 DNA: TGTGCCAGCGTACAGGGAGGGAGCAATCAGCCCCAGCATTTT; CDR3 protein: CASVQGGSNQPQHF
V gene: TRBV2; J gene: TRBJ2-7; clone size: -; D gene: -; CDR3 DNA: TGTGCCAGCAGTGAAACCGGACAGTCCTACGAGCAGTACTTC; CDR3 protein: CASSETGQSYEQYF
V gene: TRBV9; J gene: TRBJ2-1; clone size: -; D gene: -; CDR3 DNA: TGTGCCAGCAGCGTAGCTCTCCACAGGCCATCCTCTCTCAATGAGCAGTTCTTC; CDR3 protein: CASSVALHRPSSLNEQFF
V gene: TRBV30; J gene: TRBJ1-2; clone size: -; D gene: TRBD1; CDR3 DNA: TGTGCCTGGAGTACTCCAACAGGGGTGGACTATGGCTACACCTTC; CDR3 protein: CAWSTPTGVDYGYTF
V gene: TRBV2; J gene: TRBJ1-2; clone size: once; D gene: TRBD1; CDR3 DNA: TGTGCCAGCACTCCCCCGGGCAGGGGGCCGACAGGCTACACCTTC; CDR3 protein: CASTPPGRGPTGYTF
V gene: TRBV9; J gene: TRBJ2-2; clone size: few; D gene: TRBD1; CDR3 DNA: TGTGCCAGCAGCGTGAGGACAGGGGACACCGGGGAGCTGTTTTTT; CDR3 protein: CASSVRTGDTGELFF
V gene: TRBV2; J gene: TRBJ1-1; clone size: -; D gene: -; CDR3 DNA: TGTGCCAGCAGCTTGGGGCAGGGGAACACTGAAGCTTTCTTT; CDR3 protein: CASSLGQGNTEAFF
V gene: TRBV7-9; J gene: TRBJ1-6; clone size: -; D gene: -; CDR3 DNA: TGTGCCAGCAGCCCCCCAGGGAATTCACCCCTCCACTTT; CDR3 protein: CASSPPGNSPLHF
V gene: TRBV9; J gene: TRBJ1-2; clone size: few; D gene: -; CDR3 DNA: TGTGCCAGCAGCGAAACAGGGAGCTATGGCTACACCTTC; CDR3 protein: CASSETGSYGYTF
V gene: TRBV18; J gene: TRBJ2-3; clone size: -; D gene: TRBD1; CDR3 DNA: TGTGCCAGCTCACCGGGACAGGGGATCGCAGATACGCAGTATTTT; CDR3 protein: CASSPGQGIADTQYF
V gene: TRBV27; J gene: TRBJ2-2; clone size: -; D gene: -; CDR3 DNA: TGTGCCAGCAGTTTGTTTAGGAACACCGGGGAGCTGTTTTTT; CDR3 protein: CASSLFRNTGELFF
V gene: TRBV27; J gene: TRBJ1-1; clone size: once; D gene: -; CDR3 DNA: TGTGCCAGCAGTTTATTCACACAGAACACTGAAGCTTTCTTT; CDR3 protein: CASSLFTQNTEAFF
V gene: TRBV2; J gene: TRBJ1-6; clone size: few; D gene: TRBD1; CDR3 DNA: TGTGCCAGCAGAGCCGGGACAGGCACCTATAATTCACCCCTCCACTTT; CDR3 protein: CASRAGTGTYNSPLHF
V gene: TRBV6-5; J gene: TRBJ2-1; clone size: -; D gene: -; CDR3 DNA: TGTGCCAGCAGTTACGCCGGGAGCTCCTACAATGAGCAGTTCTTC; CDR3 protein: CASSYAGSSYNEQFF
V gene: TRBV24-1; J gene: TRBJ2-3; clone size: -; D gene: TRBD1; CDR3 DNA: TGTGCCACCAGTGATCGGACAGGCTATACGCAGTATTTT; CDR3 protein: CATSDRTGYTQYF
V gene: TRBV18; J gene: TRBJ1-4; clone size: -; D gene: TRBD1; CDR3 DNA: TGTGCCAGCTCACGCGGACAGGGCGGTGAAAAACTGTTTTTT; CDR3 protein: CASSRGQGGEKLFF
V gene: TRBV7-6; J gene: TRBJ1-3; clone size: -; D gene: -; CDR3 DNA: TGTGCCAGCAGCTGGGACACCTCTGGAAACACCATATATTTT; CDR3 protein: CASSWDTSGNTIYF
V gene: TRBV11-2; J gene: TRBJ1-1; clone size: -; D gene: TRBD1; CDR3 DNA: TGTGCCAGCAGCTTAGGTTGGCAGGGGGCGTTTTTTTTCTTT; CDR3 protein: CASSLGWQGAFFFF
V gene: TRBV10-1; J gene: TRBJ2-3; clone size: -; D gene: TRBD2; CDR3 DNA: TGCGCCAGCCCAGGGCCACTAGCGGGGGGGAGCACAGATACGCAGTATTTT; CDR3 protein: CASPGPLAGGSTDTQYF
V gene: TRBV30; J gene: TRBJ1-1; clone size: -; D gene: TRBD1; CDR3 DNA: TGTGCCTGGAGTAGACAGGGGAACACTGAAGCTTTCTTT; CDR3 protein: CAWSRQGNTEAFF
V gene: TRBV7-2; J gene: TRBJ1-1; clone size: -; D gene: -; CDR3 DNA: TGTGCCAGCAGCTTAGATCACAATGAAGCTTTCTTT; CDR3 protein: CASSLDHNEAFF
V gene: TRBV12-3/TRBV12-4; J gene: TRBJ2-2; clone size: once; D gene: -; CDR3 DNA: TGTGCCAGCGTACAGAACACCGGGGAGCTGTTTTTT; CDR3 protein: CASVQNTGELFF
V gene: TRBV10-1; J gene: TRBJ1-1; clone size: -; D gene: -; CDR3 DNA: TGCGCCAGCAGTGAGACTCGACAGAGCACTGAAGCTTTCTTT; CDR3 protein: CASSETRQSTEAFF
V gene: TRBV19; J gene: TRBJ1-1; clone size: -; D gene: -; CDR3 DNA: TGTGCCAGTAGTAGGGACATTTACACTGAAGCTTTCTTT; CDR3 protein: CASSRDIYTEAFF